In its sample, the clone carrying this T cell receptor (beta chain) was seen many times. What it binds is unknown. The data belong to a study of T cell repertoires in cytomegalovirus infection. In TCRdb, the reads were re-called with MiXCR into one record per CDR3 protein. The table includes some 480,000 distinct CDR3 sequences, more than 30% detected once. Germline V gene sequence: CDR1 SGHTA, CDR2 FQGNSA. V lost 5 bases to trimming and J lost 2 bases; unmatched junction nucleotides: 9. The CDR3 contains 15 residues. This clonotype was sampled from a human donor in good health (CMV status not recorded). Some clones in this sample may be carry-over from other donors' samples. This chain uses TRBV7-2 with TRBJ2-7, with TRBD1 matching 7 bases. Source: cultured PBMCs, taken from culture after CMV antigen stimulation. DNA for the CDR3: TGTGCCAGCAGCCAACAGGGGATGATCACCTACGAGCAGTACTTC. The encoded protein is CASSQQGMITYEQYF.